This is a list of T cell receptor beta chains from one sample in a study of T-cell reconstitution after alpha-beta-depleted transplantation in children. One entry per CDR3 protein, called by TCRdb with MiXCR from the PCR reads. The data contain roughly 220,000 distinct CDR3 sequences, approximately 12% of them singletons. Material: PBMCs from the stem cell graft donor, obtained from the stem cell graft. Source of these receptors: a human donor who donated a stem cell graft to a child with acute lymphoblastic leukemia. Each CDR3 is given with its conserved first and last residue. Fields, in order: clone size, J gene, D gene, V gene, CDR3 protein, CDR3 DNA. A D gene is named only where the DNA matches it firmly. Where a row states a size, it is once, few, many or the class of an expanded clone; other rows omit it.

>many|TRBJ1-2|TRBD1|TRBV9
CASSAGGLGQGNYGYTF
TGTGCCAGCAGCGCCGGCGGGCTGGGACAGGGTAACTATGGCTACACCTTC
>many|TRBJ2-1|NA|TRBV5-1
CASSLVSSYNEQFF
TGCGCCAGCAGCTTGGTCAGCTCCTACAATGAGCAGTTCTTC
>many|TRBJ1-5|NA|TRBV12-3/TRBV12-4
CASSLSGNQPQHF
TGTGCCAGCAGTTTATCAGGAAATCAGCCCCAGCATTTT
>few|TRBJ2-7|NA|TRBV20-1
CSATPPDGPPSDEQYF
TGCAGTGCTACCCCTCCGGACGGGCCCCCTTCCGACGAGCAGTACTTC
>many|TRBJ2-5|TRBD2|TRBV18
CASSQSVPGTSEGETQYF
TGTGCCAGCTCGCAATCTGTACCCGGGACTAGCGAAGGGGAGACCCAGTACTTC
>many|TRBJ2-7|NA|TRBV27
CASRPLDRPYEQYF
TGTGCCAGCAGACCCCTGGACCGACCCTACGAGCAGTACTTC
>many|TRBJ2-1|NA|TRBV28
CASHGAGNEQFF
TGTGCCAGCCACGGGGCGGGCAATGAGCAGTTCTTC
>many|TRBJ2-5|NA|TRBV9
CASSVGGAGALRETQYF
TGTGCCAGCAGCGTAGGGGGGGCAGGGGCGCTGCGAGAGACCCAGTACTTC
>NA|TRBJ1-5|NA|TRBV21-1
CASSIGTGLNGNQPQHF
TGTGCCAGCAGCATCGGGACAGGGTTAAATGGGAATCAGCCCCAGCATTTT
>many|TRBJ1-1|NA|TRBV5-1
CASSPIGPEGEAFF
TGCGCCAGCAGCCCAATAGGCCCAGAGGGTGAAGCTTTCTTT
>many|TRBJ1-2|NA|TRBV12-3/TRBV12-4
CASTPGGAGGYTF
TGTGCCAGCACCCCGGGGGGGGCCGGTGGCTACACCTTC
>many|TRBJ2-5|TRBD2|TRBV9
CASSQTSGGETQYF
TGTGCCAGCAGCCAGACTAGCGGAGGGGAGACCCAGTACTTC
>many|TRBJ1-1|NA|TRBV20-1
CSAFTPGLAAFF
TGCAGTGCTTTCACTCCAGGGCTTGCAGCTTTCTTT
>many|TRBJ1-2|NA|TRBV29-1
CSGVMGSYGYTF
TGCAGCGGTGTTATGGGCAGCTATGGCTACACCTTC
>many|TRBJ2-2|NA|TRBV29-1
CSVEAGTNTGELFF
TGCAGCGTTGAGGCGGGGACGAACACCGGGGAGCTGTTTTTT
>many|TRBJ2-7|TRBD1|TRBV6-1
CASSDNDQGASYEQYF
TGTGCCAGCAGTGACAATGACCAGGGGGCTTCCTACGAGCAGTACTTC
>NA|TRBJ2-1|NA|TRBV20-1
CSARDGGGINEQFF
TGCAGTGCTAGAGATGGAGGCGGTATCAATGAGCAGTTCTTC
>many|TRBJ2-3|NA|TRBV5-5
CASSWGQSTDTQYF
TGTGCCAGCAGCTGGGGGCAGAGCACAGATACGCAGTATTTT
>many|TRBJ2-7|NA|TRBV29-1
CSVEVSQDEQYF
TGCAGCGTTGAAGTCAGCCAGGACGAGCAGTACTTC
>many|TRBJ1-3|NA|TRBV5-1
CASSLGGFRVAGNTIYF
TGCGCCAGCAGCTTGGGTGGATTTAGGGTAGCCGGAAACACCATATATTTT
>many|TRBJ2-5|TRBD2|TRBV11-2
CASSLILAAQETQYF
TGTGCCAGCAGCTTAATACTAGCGGCCCAAGAGACCCAGTACTTC
>many|TRBJ1-5|NA|TRBV12-3/TRBV12-4
CASRRTDYSNQPQHF
TGTGCCAGCAGACGGACAGATTATAGCAATCAGCCCCAGCATTTT
>many|TRBJ1-4|NA|TRBV7-2
CASSSRWGRNEKLFF
TGTGCCAGCAGCTCACGGTGGGGAAGAAATGAAAAACTGTTTTTT
>many|TRBJ2-3|NA|TRBV27
CASSSTRTTDTQYF
TGTGCCAGCAGTTCCACTAGGACCACAGATACGCAGTATTTT
>many|TRBJ1-5|NA|TRBV4-3
CASSQDPGDQPQHF
TGCGCCAGCAGCCAAGACCCCGGGGACCAGCCCCAGCATTTT
>few|TRBJ1-2|NA|TRBV12-3/TRBV12-4
CASSIGRSRGYTF
TGTGCCAGCAGCATAGGGAGGTCTCGGGGCTACACCTTC
>many|TRBJ2-7|NA|TRBV4-2
CASSQGDGSSYEQYF
TGTGCCAGCAGCCAGGGGGACGGTAGCTCCTACGAGCAGTACTTC
>many|TRBJ2-7|NA|TRBV6-6
CASKNGSLYEQYF
TGTGCCAGCAAAAACGGGAGTTTGTACGAGCAGTACTTC
>many|TRBJ2-7|TRBD2|TRBV20-1
CSARSVGLAEYEQYF
TGCAGTGCTAGGTCCGTTGGACTAGCGGAATACGAGCAGTACTTC
>many|TRBJ2-1|TRBD2|TRBV4-3
CASSQGLARGDEQFF
TGCGCCAGCAGCCAAGGACTAGCGAGGGGCGATGAGCAGTTCTTC
>many|TRBJ2-1|NA|TRBV18
CASSPVGEQFF
TGTGCCAGCTCACCAGTCGGTGAGCAGTTCTTC
>many|TRBJ2-6|NA|TRBV6-1
CASNLGTNVLTF
TGTGCCAGCAATTTGGGTACCAACGTCCTGACTTTC
>many|TRBJ1-1|NA|TRBV19
CASSIQQLAEAFF
TGTGCCAGTAGTATACAACAGCTTGCTGAAGCTTTCTTT
>many|TRBJ2-7|NA|TRBV20-1
CSARDRLRETGEQYF
TGCAGTGCTAGAGATAGGTTAAGAGAGACGGGCGAGCAGTACTTC
>many|TRBJ1-1|NA|TRBV12-3/TRBV12-4
CASSFSTENTEAFF
TGTGCCAGCAGTTTTAGCACAGAGAACACTGAAGCTTTCTTT
>many|TRBJ1-4|TRBD1|TRBV15
CATGQGGLTNEKLFF
TGTGCCACAGGACAGGGGGGTCTAACTAATGAAAAACTGTTTTTT
>many|TRBJ2-7|TRBD1|TRBV20-1
CSSTPGTGPREQYF
TGCAGTTCGACCCCCGGGACAGGCCCGAGGGAGCAGTACTTC
>many|TRBJ1-2|NA|TRBV10-3
CAIRGDSPRSYTF
TGTGCCATCAGGGGAGACAGCCCGAGGAGCTACACCTTC
>many|TRBJ2-7|NA|TRBV28
CASSFINEQYF
TGTGCCAGCAGTTTCATTAACGAGCAGTACTTC
>once|TRBJ2-7|NA|TRBV4-1
CASSQADSSYEQYF
TGCGCCAGCAGCCAAGCAGATAGCTCCTACGAGCAGTACTTC
>many|TRBJ2-7|NA|TRBV27
CASSLQSGGHEQYF
TGTGCCAGCAGTTTACAGTCCGGGGGGCACGAGCAGTACTTC
>many|TRBJ2-1|NA|TRBV12-3/TRBV12-4
CASSRSYNEQFF
TGTGCCAGCAGTCGCTCCTACAATGAGCAGTTCTTC
>many|TRBJ2-1|NA|TRBV12-3/TRBV12-4
CASSFRGYNEQFF
TGTGCCAGCAGTTTTAGGGGTTACAATGAGCAGTTCTTC
>many|TRBJ1-2|TRBD1|TRBV28
CASSLTGVREGYGYTF
TGTGCCAGCAGTCTGACAGGGGTACGCGAGGGCTATGGCTACACCTTC
>NA|TRBJ2-1|NA|TRBV6-2/TRBV6-3
CASSLKMGDDYEQFF
TGTGCCAGCAGTCTCAAGATGGGGGACGACTATGAGCAGTTCTTC
>few|TRBJ1-2|NA|TRBV12-3/TRBV12-4
CASSFEKNSYTF
TGTGCCAGCAGTTTCGAAAAGAACAGTTACACCTTC